Listed below are T cell receptor beta chains from one sample, sequenced in a study of T-cell memory formation after mild COVID-19. MiXCR, run by TCRdb on the 5' RACE reads, gives a single entry per CDR3 protein. The sample shows just over 60,000 distinct CDR3 sequences, less than 9.5% of them seen only once. The sequenced sample was PBMCs or a T cell subset sorted from them (not recorded which). These receptor sequences come from a man between 18 and 29 years old who had mild COVID-19 (a few samples of this study predate the infection). Cell type and time point are not known. CDR3s include the opening cysteine and the closing phenylalanine or tryptophan. The order of the fields is V gene, clone size, D gene, J gene, CDR3 protein, CDR3 DNA. D genes are given only for firm matches. Only some rows state a clone size, as once, few, many or a class for expanded clones.

V: TRBV7-2; size: many; D: TRBD1; J: TRBJ2-4; CDR3: CASSLRGTGNIQYF; DNA: TGTGCCAGCAGCTTAAGGGGGACAGGAAACATTCAGTACTTC
V: TRBV5-1; size: NA; D: TRBD1; J: TRBJ1-1; CDR3: CASSPGTGNTEAFF; DNA: TGCGCCAGCAGCCCGGGGACAGGGAACACTGAAGCTTTCTTT
V: TRBV3-1; size: few; D: NA; J: TRBJ2-7; CDR3: CASSPAFREQYF; DNA: TGTGCCAGCAGCCCAGCATTCCGCGAGCAGTACTTC
V: TRBV7-2; size: few; D: NA; J: TRBJ2-7; CDR3: CASSLVLLPGSLSKTYEQYF; DNA: TGTGCCAGCAGCTTAGTTCTACTGCCAGGGAGTCTTTCTAAAACCTACGAGCAGTACTTC
V: TRBV25-1; size: few; D: NA; J: TRBJ1-4; CDR3: CASSETGREKLFF; DNA: TGTGCCAGCAGTGAAACAGGACGGGAAAAACTGTTTTTT
V: TRBV18; size: few; D: TRBD1; J: TRBJ2-5; CDR3: CASSPLPGQGVETQYF; DNA: TGTGCCAGCTCACCTCTTCCAGGACAGGGAGTGGAGACCCAGTACTTC
V: TRBV7-9; size: many; D: NA; J: TRBJ2-4; CDR3: CASSLRGPQNIQYF; DNA: TGTGCCAGCAGCTTACGGGGGCCCCAAAACATTCAGTACTTC
V: TRBV28; size: many; D: NA; J: TRBJ1-1; CDR3: CASSFRGSEAFF; DNA: TGTGCCAGCAGTTTTCGGGGGAGTGAAGCTTTCTTT
V: TRBV12-3/TRBV12-4; size: many; D: NA; J: TRBJ2-7; CDR3: CASSVDLYEQYF; DNA: TGTGCCAGCAGCGTAGACCTCTACGAGCAGTACTTC
V: TRBV6-2/TRBV6-3; size: few; D: NA; J: TRBJ1-6; CDR3: CATRRENNSPLHF; DNA: TGTGCCACCCGACGGGAAAATAATTCACCCCTCCACTTT
V: TRBV20-1; size: few; D: NA; J: TRBJ1-2; CDR3: CSARDPQGTHGYTF; DNA: TGCAGTGCTAGAGATCCCCAGGGGACGCATGGCTACACCTTC
V: TRBV7-2; size: many; D: NA; J: TRBJ2-5; CDR3: CASSSSGPGVQYF; DNA: TGTGCCAGCAGCTCCTCCGGACCAGGGGTTCAGTACTTC
V: TRBV4-2; size: few; D: NA; J: TRBJ2-1; CDR3: CASSQDPLGRAGNEQFF; DNA: TGTGCCAGCAGCCAAGACCCTCTGGGGCGGGCAGGCAATGAGCAGTTCTTC
V: TRBV10-3; size: NA; D: NA; J: TRBJ2-1; CDR3: CAISESEGGKNEQFF; DNA: TGTGCCATCAGTGAGTCCGAGGGGGGCAAGAATGAGCAGTTCTTC
V: TRBV7-9; size: few; D: NA; J: TRBJ2-3; CDR3: CASSPRDSDADTQYF; DNA: TGTGCCAGCAGCCCCCGGGACTCGGACGCAGATACGCAGTATTTT
V: TRBV4-3; size: many; D: NA; J: TRBJ2-5; CDR3: CASSQGRGETQYF; DNA: TGCGCCAGCAGCCAAGGACGGGGCGAGACCCAGTACTTC
V: TRBV11-2; size: many; D: NA; J: TRBJ2-3; CDR3: CASCPQANTDTQYF; DNA: TGTGCCAGCTGTCCACAGGCGAACACAGATACGCAGTATTTT
V: TRBV4-3; size: few; D: NA; J: TRBJ2-6; CDR3: CASSQDLSLAGANVLTF; DNA: TGCGCCAGCAGCCAAGACTTAAGTCTAGCTGGGGCCAACGTCCTGACTTTC
V: TRBV6-2/TRBV6-3; size: few; D: NA; J: TRBJ2-3; CDR3: CASRQDTDTQYF; DNA: TGTGCCAGCCGACAGGACACAGATACGCAGTATTTT
V: TRBV18; size: NA; D: NA; J: TRBJ2-6; CDR3: CASSPTLFSGANVLTF; DNA: TGTGCCAGCTCACCAACGCTGTTTTCTGGGGCCAACGTCCTGACTTTC
V: TRBV3-1; size: few; D: NA; J: TRBJ2-5; CDR3: CASSARGHSPQETQYF; DNA: TGTGCCAGCAGCGCCCGGGGACACTCTCCCCAAGAGACCCAGTACTTC
V: TRBV6-5; size: NA; D: NA; J: TRBJ2-3; CDR3: CASSMGAKDTQYF; DNA: TGTGCCAGCAGTATGGGGGCGAAGGATACGCAGTATTTT
V: TRBV20-1; size: few; D: TRBD2; J: TRBJ2-1; CDR3: CSPRGGLSSSYNEQFF; DNA: TGCAGTCCCCGGGGGGGCCTATCCAGCTCCTACAATGAGCAGTTCTTC